This T cell receptor (beta chain) comes out of a study of CD8+CD57+ T cells in acquired aplastic anemia. Looking at the study overall: Healthy CD8+ samples averaged around 11 million reads.

Of note for this clonotype: The antigen is undetermined.

Germline values: CDR1 SEHNR, CDR2 FQNEAQ (reference sequence). Between the trimmed V and J ends, which lost 2 bases and 14 bases, there was a span of 21 bases. This CDR3 is built from 14 residues. Findings of the study overall: Overlap between patients and controls comprised roughly 30 CD8+ CDR3 sequences.

Genomic DNA, the template, was used for profiling of the TCR beta VDJ and CDR3. TCRdb fed the reads into MiXCR, producing one record per CDR3 protein. Of 400,000 to 500,000 distinct CDR3 sequences in the sample, 60% to 80% are singletons; the top ten hold 3.5% to 4.5%. Sequenced input: sorted CD4+, CD8+, or CD8+CD57+ T cells (not recorded which) from PBMCs. The J gene is TRBJ1-2, the V gene TRBV7-9; D not certain. The receptor was isolated from a human donor in good health, serving as a control. This chain's CDR3 is CASSLFEGTQYFTF. CDR3 nucleotides: TGTGCCAGCAGCTTATTCGAAGGTACGCAGTATTTTACCTTC.